This T cell receptor beta chain derives from a study of T cells in Graves' hyperthyroidism and ophthalmopathy. Broader study findings: Within blood appeared most thyroid clonotypes that had expanded above 0.001.

Among ophthalmopathy patients, the Clinical Activity Score reached at least 3, the NOSPECS grade reached at least 4, and duration remained under 3 months. The TCR beta CDR3 regions underwent amplification using RNA transcripts as the source. An initial round of RT-PCR targeting the TCR CDR3 relied on the HTBI primer set. TCRdb passed the multiplex PCR reads through MiXCR, listing each CDR3 protein once. The top ten hold approximately 4.2% of the sample, which has fewer than 750,000 distinct CDR3 sequences, roughly 14% seen once. This clonotype was picked up many times. Its antigen is as yet unknown. V lost 7 bases, J lost 2 bases, and 6 bases lay in between. Germline CDR1 SNHLY, CDR2 FYNNEI. This CDR3 spans 12 amino acids.

This receptor was obtained from a middle-aged woman with Graves' ophthalmopathy. The sequencing sample was made of blood. The chain employs TRBV2 and TRBJ1-3; unclear D gene. CDR3 residues: CASKDAGNTIYF. The DNA for the CDR3 is TGTGCCAGCAAGGATGCTGGAAACACCATATATTTT. Complete variable domain (other parts from reference TRBV2 and TRBJ1-3): EPEVTQTPSHQVTQMGQEVILRCVPISNHLYFYWYRQILGQKVEFLVSFYNNEISEKSEIFDDQFSVERPDGSNFTLKIRSTKLEDSAMYFCASKDAGNTIYFGEGSWLTVV.